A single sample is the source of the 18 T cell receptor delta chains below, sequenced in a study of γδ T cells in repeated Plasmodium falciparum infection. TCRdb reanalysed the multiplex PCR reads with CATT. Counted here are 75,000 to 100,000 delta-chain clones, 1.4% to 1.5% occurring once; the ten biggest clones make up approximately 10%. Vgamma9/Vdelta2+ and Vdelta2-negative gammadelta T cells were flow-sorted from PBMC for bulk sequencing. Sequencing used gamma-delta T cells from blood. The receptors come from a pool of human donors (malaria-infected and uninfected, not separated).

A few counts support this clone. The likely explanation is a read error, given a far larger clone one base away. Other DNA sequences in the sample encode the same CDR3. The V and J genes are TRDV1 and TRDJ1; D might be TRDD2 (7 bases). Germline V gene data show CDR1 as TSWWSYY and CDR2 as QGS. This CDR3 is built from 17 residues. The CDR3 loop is CALGENFLGDYTDKLIF. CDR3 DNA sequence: TGTGCTCTTGGGGAAAACTTCCTAGGGGATTACACCGACAAACTCATCTTT.

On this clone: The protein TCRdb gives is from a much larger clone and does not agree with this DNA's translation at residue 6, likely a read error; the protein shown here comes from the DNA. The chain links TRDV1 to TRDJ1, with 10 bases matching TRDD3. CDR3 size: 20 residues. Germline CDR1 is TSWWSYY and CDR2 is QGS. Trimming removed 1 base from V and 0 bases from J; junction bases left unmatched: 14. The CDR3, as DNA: TGTGCTCTTGGGGAACCTGGAAGATGGGGGATACTTAGGTACACCGATAAACTCATCTTT. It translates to CALGEPGRWGILRYTDKLIF.

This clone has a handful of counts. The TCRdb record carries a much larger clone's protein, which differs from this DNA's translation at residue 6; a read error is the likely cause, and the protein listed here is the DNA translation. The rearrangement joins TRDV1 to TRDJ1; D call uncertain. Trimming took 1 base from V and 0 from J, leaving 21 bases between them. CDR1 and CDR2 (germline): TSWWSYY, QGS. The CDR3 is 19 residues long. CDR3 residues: CALGEPDGTLTVYTDKLIF. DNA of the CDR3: TGTGCTCTTGGGGAACCGGACGGTACGTTAACTGTGTACACCGATAAACTCATCTTT.

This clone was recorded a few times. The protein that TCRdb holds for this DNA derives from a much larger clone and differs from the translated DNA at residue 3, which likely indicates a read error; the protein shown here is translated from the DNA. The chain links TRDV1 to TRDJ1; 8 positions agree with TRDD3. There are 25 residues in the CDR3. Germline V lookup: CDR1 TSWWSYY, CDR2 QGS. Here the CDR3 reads CAIGELCSPSDFAGYGRGYTDKLIF. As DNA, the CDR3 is TGTGCTATTGGGGAACTATGCTCCCCTTCAGATTTTGCGGGATACGGCCGGGGGTACACCGATAAACTCATCTTT.

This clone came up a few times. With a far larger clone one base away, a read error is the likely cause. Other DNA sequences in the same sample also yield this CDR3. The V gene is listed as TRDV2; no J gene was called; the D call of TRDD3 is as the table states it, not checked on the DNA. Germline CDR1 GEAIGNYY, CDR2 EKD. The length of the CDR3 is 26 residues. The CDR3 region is CACDTNFNRTHPKGLGDWGYTDKLIF. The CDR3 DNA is TGTGCCTGTGACACCAACTTCAATCGAACGCATCCTAAAGGACTGGGGGACTGGGGGTACACCGATAAACTCATCTTC.

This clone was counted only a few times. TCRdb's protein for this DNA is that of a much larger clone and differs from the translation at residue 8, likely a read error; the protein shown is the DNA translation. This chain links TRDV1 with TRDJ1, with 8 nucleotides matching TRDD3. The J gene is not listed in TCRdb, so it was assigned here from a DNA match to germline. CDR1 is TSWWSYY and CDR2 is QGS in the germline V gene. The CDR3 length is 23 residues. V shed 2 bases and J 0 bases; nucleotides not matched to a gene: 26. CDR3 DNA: TGTGCTCTTGGGGAATCTTACTCCCTACACTTCAGGTGGGGGATCGGGTACACCGATAAACTCATCTTT. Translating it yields CALGESYSLHFRWGIGYTDKLIF.

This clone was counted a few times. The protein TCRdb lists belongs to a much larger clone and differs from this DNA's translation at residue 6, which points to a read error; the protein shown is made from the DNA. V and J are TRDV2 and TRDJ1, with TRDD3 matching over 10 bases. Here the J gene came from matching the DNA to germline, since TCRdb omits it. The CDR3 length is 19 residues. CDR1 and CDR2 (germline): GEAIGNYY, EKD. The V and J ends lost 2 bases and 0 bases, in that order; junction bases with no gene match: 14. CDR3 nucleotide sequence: TGTGCCTGTGACATCGCTCGTACTGGGGGATTTCAGTACACCGATAAACTCATCTTT. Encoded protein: CACDIARTGGFQYTDKLIF.

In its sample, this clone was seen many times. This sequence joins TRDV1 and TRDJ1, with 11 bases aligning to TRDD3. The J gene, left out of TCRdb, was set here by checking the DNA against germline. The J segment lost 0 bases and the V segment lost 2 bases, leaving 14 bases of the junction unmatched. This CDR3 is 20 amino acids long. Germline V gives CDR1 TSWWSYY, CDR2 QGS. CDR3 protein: CALGETLPLGDTLYTDKLIF. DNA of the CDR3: TGTGCTCTTGGGGAAACCCTCCCTCTGGGGGATACTTTGTACACCGATAAACTCATCTTT.

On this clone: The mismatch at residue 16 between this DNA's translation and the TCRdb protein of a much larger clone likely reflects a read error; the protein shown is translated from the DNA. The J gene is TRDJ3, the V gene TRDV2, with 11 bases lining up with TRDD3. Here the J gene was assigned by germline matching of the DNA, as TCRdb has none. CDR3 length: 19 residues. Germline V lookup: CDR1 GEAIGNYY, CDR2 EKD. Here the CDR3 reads CACDTILGDRRWDTRRMFF. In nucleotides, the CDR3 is TGTGCCTGTGACACCATACTGGGGGATAGGAGGTGGGACACCCGACGGATGTTTTTC.

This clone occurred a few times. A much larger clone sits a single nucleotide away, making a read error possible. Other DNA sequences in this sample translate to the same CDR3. CDR3 sequence (DNA): TGTGCTCTTGGGGAGCTACCCCTCGTCCTTCCTAGTGTACTGGGGCGGTACACCGATAAACTCATCTTT. Protein product: CALGELPLVLPSVLGRYTDKLIF. The chain recombines TRDV1 with TRDJ1; D might be TRDD2 (8 bases). The germline gives CDR1 TSWWSYY, CDR2 QGS. Trimming removed 3 bases at V and 0 bases at J, with 35 bases between. This CDR3 comprises 23 residues.

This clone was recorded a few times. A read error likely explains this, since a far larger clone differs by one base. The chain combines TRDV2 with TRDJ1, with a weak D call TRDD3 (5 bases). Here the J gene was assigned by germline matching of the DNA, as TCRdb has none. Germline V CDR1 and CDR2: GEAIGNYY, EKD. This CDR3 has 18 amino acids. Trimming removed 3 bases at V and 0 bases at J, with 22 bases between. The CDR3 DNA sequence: TGTGCCTGTGACGCCTCCGGGGCTAACCGGGGGTACACCGATAAACTCATCTTT. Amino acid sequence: CACDASGANRGYTDKLIF.

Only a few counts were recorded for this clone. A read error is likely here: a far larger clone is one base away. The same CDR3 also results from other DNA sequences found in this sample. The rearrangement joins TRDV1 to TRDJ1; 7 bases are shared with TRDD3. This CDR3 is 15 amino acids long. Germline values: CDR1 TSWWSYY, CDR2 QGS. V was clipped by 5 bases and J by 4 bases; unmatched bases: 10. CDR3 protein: CALGFYWGYSDKLIF. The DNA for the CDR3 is TGTGCTCTTGGGTTTTACTGGGGATATAGCGATAAACTCATCTTT.

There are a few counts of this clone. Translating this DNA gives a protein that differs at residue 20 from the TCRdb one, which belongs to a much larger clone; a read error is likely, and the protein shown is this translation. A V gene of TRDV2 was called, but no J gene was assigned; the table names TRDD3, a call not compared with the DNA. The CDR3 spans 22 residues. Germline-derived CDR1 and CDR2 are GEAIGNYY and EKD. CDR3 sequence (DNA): TGTGCCTGTGACACTGTTATAACTGGGGGATACGACGGAACCTGGGACACCCGACAGGTGTTTTTC. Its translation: CACDTVITGGYDGTWDTRQVFF.

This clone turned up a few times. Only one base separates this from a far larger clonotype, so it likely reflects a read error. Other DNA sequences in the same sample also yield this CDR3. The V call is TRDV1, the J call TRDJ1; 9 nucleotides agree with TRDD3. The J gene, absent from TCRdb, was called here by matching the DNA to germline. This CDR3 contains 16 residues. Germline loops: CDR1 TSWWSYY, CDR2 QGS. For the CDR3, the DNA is TGTGCGCTTGCCACCTGGGGGATCTTTTCCACCGATAAACTCATCTTT. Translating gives CALATWGIFSTDKLIF.

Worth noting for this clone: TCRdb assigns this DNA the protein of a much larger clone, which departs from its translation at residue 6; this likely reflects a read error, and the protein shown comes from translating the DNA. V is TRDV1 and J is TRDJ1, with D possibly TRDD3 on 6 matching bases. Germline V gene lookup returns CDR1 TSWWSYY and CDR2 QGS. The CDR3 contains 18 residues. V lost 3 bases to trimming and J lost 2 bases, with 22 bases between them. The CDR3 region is CALGEPRGRRGQTDKLIF. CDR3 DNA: TGTGCTCTTGGGGAGCCCCGGGGGAGACGAGGACAGACCGATAAACTCATCTTT.

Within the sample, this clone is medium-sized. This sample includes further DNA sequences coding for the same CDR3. The CDR3 sequence: CALGPRRPRLRRLGGADKLIF. Here the CDR3 DNA reads TGTGCTCTTGGGCCCAGGCGGCCTCGACTCCGGCGACTGGGAGGTGCCGATAAACTCATCTTT. This rearrangement joins TRDV1 to TRDJ1, with TRDD3 as a possible D gene (6 bases). Germline lookup yields CDR1 TSWWSYY and CDR2 QGS. Trimming took off 5 bases at V and 3 bases at J, with 34 bases between the two ends. The CDR3 has 21 residues.

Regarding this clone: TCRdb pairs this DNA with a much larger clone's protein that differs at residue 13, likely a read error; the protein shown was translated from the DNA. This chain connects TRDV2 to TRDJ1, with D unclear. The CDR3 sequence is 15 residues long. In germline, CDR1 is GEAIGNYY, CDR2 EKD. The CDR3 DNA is TGTGCCTGTGACACCGAGGTTCCGTACACCGATAAACCCATCTTT. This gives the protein CACDTEVPYTDKPIF.

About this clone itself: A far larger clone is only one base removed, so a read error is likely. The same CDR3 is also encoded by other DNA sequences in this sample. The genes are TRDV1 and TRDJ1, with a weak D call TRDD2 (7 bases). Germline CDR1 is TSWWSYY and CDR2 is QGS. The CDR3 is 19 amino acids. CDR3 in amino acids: CALGPSFLGHRNIPLKLIF. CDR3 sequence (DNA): TGTGCGCTTGGGCCGTCCTTCCTCGGGCACCGAAATATTCCCTTAAAACTCATCTTT.